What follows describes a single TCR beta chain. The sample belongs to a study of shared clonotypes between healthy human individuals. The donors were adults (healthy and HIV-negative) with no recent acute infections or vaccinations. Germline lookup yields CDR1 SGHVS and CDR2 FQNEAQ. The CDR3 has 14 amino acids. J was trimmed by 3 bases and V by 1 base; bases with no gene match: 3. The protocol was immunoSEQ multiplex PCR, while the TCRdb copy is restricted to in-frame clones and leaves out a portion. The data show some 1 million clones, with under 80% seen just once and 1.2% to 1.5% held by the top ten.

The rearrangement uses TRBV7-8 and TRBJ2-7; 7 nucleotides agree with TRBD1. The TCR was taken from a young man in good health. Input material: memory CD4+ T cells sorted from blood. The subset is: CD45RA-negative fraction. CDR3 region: CASSLEGQIYEQYF. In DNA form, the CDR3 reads TGTGCCAGCAGCTTAGAGGGACAGATCTACGAGCAGTACTTC.